The rows below give T cell receptor beta chains drawn from one sample of a study of T-cell memory formation after mild COVID-19. One entry per CDR3 protein, called by TCRdb with MiXCR from the 5' RACE reads. The sample has about 400,000 distinct CDR3 sequences, 15% to 20% seen once. Sequencing was done on a sample of PBMCs or a T cell subset sorted from them (not recorded which). The receptors were sampled from a man younger than 30 who had mild COVID-19 (a few samples of this study predate the infection). Cell type and time point are not known. Both conserved end residues are part of each CDR3. A D gene is named only where the DNA matches it firmly.

v_call: TRBV10-3
j_call: TRBJ1-3
d_call: -
cdr3_length: 15
cdr3_aa: CAISEDGLGGNTIYF

v_call: TRBV4-1
j_call: TRBJ1-6
d_call: -
cdr3_length: 21
cdr3_aa: CASSHRLGTIQGRKGNSPLHF

v_call: TRBV6-1
j_call: TRBJ1-2
d_call: TRBD1
cdr3_length: 14
cdr3_aa: CASASGTANYGYTF

v_call: TRBV20-1
j_call: TRBJ1-1
d_call: TRBD1
cdr3_length: 15
cdr3_aa: CSARDHEQGAAEAFF

v_call: TRBV12-3/TRBV12-4
j_call: TRBJ1-1
d_call: -
cdr3_length: 13
cdr3_aa: CASSLGGVNEAFF

v_call: TRBV18
j_call: TRBJ2-3
d_call: -
cdr3_length: 15
cdr3_aa: CASSLSRGDTDTQYF

v_call: TRBV4-2
j_call: TRBJ2-6
d_call: -
cdr3_length: 20
cdr3_aa: CASSLLGTGRERSGANVLTF

v_call: TRBV5-1
j_call: TRBJ2-3
d_call: -
cdr3_length: 13
cdr3_aa: CASSLADPDTQYF

v_call: TRBV4-1
j_call: TRBJ1-5
d_call: -
cdr3_length: 15
cdr3_aa: CASSQDPTPNQPQHF

v_call: TRBV6-1
j_call: TRBJ2-3
d_call: -
cdr3_length: 15
cdr3_aa: CASTPLDSSTDTQYF

v_call: TRBV6-5
j_call: TRBJ2-7
d_call: TRBD2
cdr3_length: 14
cdr3_aa: CASKMAGASYEQYF

v_call: TRBV29-1
j_call: TRBJ2-2
d_call: -
cdr3_length: 14
cdr3_aa: CSVRGGSNTGELFF

v_call: TRBV25-1
j_call: TRBJ2-1
d_call: -
cdr3_length: 15
cdr3_aa: CASSERGQLAGGQFF

v_call: TRBV3-1
j_call: TRBJ2-1
d_call: -
cdr3_length: 14
cdr3_aa: CASSQEGIYNEQFF

v_call: TRBV5-1
j_call: TRBJ2-1
d_call: TRBD2
cdr3_length: 15
cdr3_aa: CASSLGAGGPGEQFF

v_call: TRBV6-6
j_call: TRBJ1-5
d_call: -
cdr3_length: 15
cdr3_aa: CASSRGGEGNQPQHF

v_call: TRBV14
j_call: TRBJ1-2
d_call: -
cdr3_length: 14
cdr3_aa: CASSGTDRNYGYTF

v_call: TRBV11-2
j_call: TRBJ2-5
d_call: TRBD2
cdr3_length: 16
cdr3_aa: CASSPAGGGRLETQYF

v_call: TRBV7-2
j_call: TRBJ1-2
d_call: -
cdr3_length: 14
cdr3_aa: CASSLGGRFYGYTF

v_call: TRBV10-1
j_call: TRBJ2-1
d_call: TRBD2
cdr3_length: 15
cdr3_aa: CASSRTTSESNEQFF